This passage covers 17 T cell receptor beta chains from one sample sequenced in a study of OX40 agonist ivuxolimab in advanced cancers. The protocol was immunoSEQ multiplex PCR, while the TCRdb copy is restricted to in-frame clones and leaves out a portion. The top ten clones hold less than 25% of a sample with about 35,000 clones, roughly 82% of them seen once. Here the sequenced sample was CD4+ or CD8+ T cells sorted from blood, taken in a trial of the OX40 agonist ivuxolimab. Receptors were obtained from an adult with an advanced solid tumor such as melanoma, head and neck, liver or kidney cancer.

The V call is TRBV7-3, the J call TRBJ2-2; 7 positions agree with TRBD1. The ends lost 5 bases at V and 4 bases at J; junction bases unmatched: 7. This CDR3 has 15 residues. Germline V CDR1 and CDR2: SGHTA, FQGTGA. Here the CDR3 reads CASSLGTVGTGELFF. The CDR3 DNA is TGTGCCAGCAGCCTCGGGACAGTGGGCACCGGGGAGCTGTTTTTT.

V gene TRBV4-1 combines with J gene TRBJ2-7; tentative D call: TRBD2 (5 bases). The CDR3 contains 15 residues. CDR1 is MGHRA, CDR2 YSYEKL, per germline. The V and J ends lost 0 bases and 2 bases respectively, with 11 bases between them. CDR3 coding DNA: TGCGCCAGCAGCCAAGATTGGCGGGCGCCCTACGAGCAGTACTTC. Translation gives CASSQDWRAPYEQYF.

In this sample, this clone turned up many times. This chain connects TRBV7-8 to TRBJ1-5; D call uncertain. Germline assignment: CDR1 SGHVS and CDR2 FQNEAQ. The CDR3 has 15 residues. Trimming shortened V by 1 base and J by 3 bases, and 10 bases separated the two germline ends. For the CDR3, the DNA is TGTGCCAGCAGCTTAGTGGAGGCTTCCAATCAGCCCCAGCATTTT. Its translation: CASSLVEASNQPQHF.

The CDR3 nucleotides read TGTGCCAGCAGCGTAGGAGCGGGGTCCGCCTACGAGCAGTACTTC. Translation: CASSVGAGSAYEQYF. The chain is built from TRBV9 and TRBJ2-7, with 7 bases lining up with TRBD2. Germline CDR1 is SGDLS and CDR2 is YYNGEE. This CDR3 is built from 15 residues. Trimming at V came to 0 bases and at J to 2 bases, leaving 5 bases not matched to a gene.

The chain has TRBV28 and TRBJ2-5; D might be TRBD1 (6 bases). Trimming pared 6 bases from V and 1 base from J, leaving 15 bases between. The germline V gene has CDR1 MDHEN and CDR2 SYDVKM. The CDR3 spans 15 residues. The CDR3 is CASRGKQGTQETQYF. As DNA, the CDR3 is TGTGCCAGCAGGGGAAAACAGGGTACCCAAGAGACCCAGTACTTC.

This clone was seen just once. The J gene is TRBJ2-2, the V gene TRBV6-4, with a tentative D call TRBD1 (5 bases). V lost 5 bases and J lost 4, with 11 bases in between. The CDR3 sequence is 14 residues long. Germline assignment: CDR1 MRHNA and CDR2 SNTAGT. CDR3 in DNA: TGTGCCAGCAGTCGCAGGGAAGGCACCGGGGAGCTGTTTTTT. Its translation is CASSRREGTGELFF.

This chain uses TRBV13 with TRBJ2-7; perhaps TRBD1 as D (7 bases). Per germline, CDR1 PRHDT and CDR2 FYEKMQ (reference sequence). This CDR3 contains 14 residues. The V end lost 0 bases, the J end lost 2 bases, and 8 bases lay between the germline ends. DNA of the CDR3: TGTGCCAGCAGCTTAGGCAGGGGGGCCTACGAGCAGTACTTC. Translation: CASSLGRGAYEQYF.

This chain links TRBV6-1 with TRBJ1-5, with TRBD1 as a possible D gene (5 bases). This CDR3 is built from 15 residues. Germline-derived CDR1 and CDR2 are MNHNS and SASEGT. The V end lost 2 bases, the J end lost 2 bases, and 10 bases lay between the germline ends. CDR3 protein: CASSEILGGNQPQHF. The CDR3 DNA reads as TGTGCCAGCAGTGAAATCTTAGGGGGCAATCAGCCCCAGCATTTT.

The gene calls are TRBV4-3 and TRBJ2-7; 9 nucleotides align to TRBD2. V lost 2 bases, J lost 4 bases, and 3 bases stayed unmatched. The CDR3 is made up of 14 amino acids. From germline, CDR1 is LGHNA and CDR2 YSLEER. CDR3 DNA sequence: TGCGCCAGCAGCCAACGGACTAGCGCTTACGAGCAGTACTTC. Protein sequence: CASSQRTSAYEQYF.

The chain uses TRBV2 and TRBJ2-1; 10 bases fit TRBD2. The J segment lost 2 bases and the V segment lost 4 bases, leaving 5 bases of the junction unmatched. The CDR3 extends over 16 amino acids. Germline V CDR1 and CDR2: SNHLY, FYNNEI. The CDR3 sequence is CASSGLAGGTYNEQFF. The CDR3 coding sequence is TGTGCCAGCAGTGGATTAGCGGGGGGAACCTACAATGAGCAGTTCTTC.

The rearrangement links TRBV7-9 to TRBJ2-3, with 13 bases matching TRBD2. The ends lost 5 bases at V and 3 bases at J; junction bases unmatched: 8. Germline CDR1 is SEHNR and CDR2 is FQNEAQ (reference sequence). The CDR3 sequence is 17 residues long. CDR3 DNA: TGTGCCAGCAGCGGACTAGCGGGAGACTTCCTTACAGATACGCAGTATTTT. It specifies CASSGLAGDFLTDTQYF.

Here the CDR3 DNA reads TGTGCCAGCAGTTTGACTAACACAGATACGCAGTATTTT. Translating it yields CASSLTNTDTQYF. The chain has TRBV27 and TRBJ2-3; D might be TRBD2 (5 bases). V lost 3 bases to trimming and J lost 2 bases, with 6 bases between them. CDR3 length: 13 residues. CDR1 and CDR2 (germline): MNHEY, SMNVEV (reference sequence).

V is TRBV7-3 and J is TRBJ2-7; 8 nucleotides agree with TRBD1. Germline lookup yields CDR1 SGHTA and CDR2 FQGTGA. Unmatched junction bases numbered 10, after V lost 3 bases and J lost 3 bases. The CDR3 runs 16 residues. The chain's CDR3 is CASSFSGGAAIYEQYF. The DNA for the CDR3 is TGTGCCAGCAGCTTTTCAGGGGGCGCAGCTATCTACGAGCAGTACTTC.

This chain's CDR3 is CASSQDSRGETYEQYF. For the CDR3, the DNA is TGTGCCAGCAGCCAAGATTCGCGGGGAGAAACCTACGAGCAGTACTTC. The rearrangement uses TRBV4-2 and TRBJ2-7; D might be TRBD2 (6 bases). The germline gives CDR1 LGHNA, CDR2 YNFKEQ. V dropped 0 bases and J dropped 2 bases, with 14 bases sitting between them. This CDR3 contains 16 residues.

CDR3 nucleotide sequence: TGTGCCAGCAGCCCATACGAAACCCACGAGCAGTACTTC. Translation gives CASSPYETHEQYF. V and J are TRBV7-9 and TRBJ2-7; D is uncertain. With 5 bases removed from V and 5 bases from J, the gap between germline ends came to 13 bases. Germline V gene lookup returns CDR1 SEHNR and CDR2 FQNEAQ (reference sequence). This CDR3 spans 13 amino acids.

The chain couples TRBV7-8 to TRBJ2-7, with TRBD2 as a possible D gene (7 bases). Germline V gene data show CDR1 as SGHVS and CDR2 as FQNEAQ. Trimming took 5 bases from V and 7 from J, leaving 21 bases between them. The CDR3 length is 15 residues. This CDR3 reads CASSVMSRGQPEQYF. The DNA of the CDR3 is TGTGCCAGCAGCGTTATGTCGCGGGGGCAGCCGGAGCAGTACTTC. Based on the CDR3 plus reference TRBV7-8 and TRBJ2-7, the full variable domain is GAGVSQSPRYKVAKRGQDVALRCDPISGHVSLFWYQQALGQGPEFLTYFQNEAQLDKSGLPSDRFFAERPEGSVSTLKIQRTQQEDSAVYLCASSVMSRGQPEQYFGPGTRLTVT.

This sequence joins TRBV7-6 and TRBJ2-2, with 9 bases aligning to TRBD1. The CDR3 has 15 residues. With 3 bases clipped from V and 1 base from J, the junction kept 0 bases outside the gene matches. Per the germline V gene, CDR1 is SGHVS and CDR2 is FNYEAQ. The CDR3 loop is CASSLGQGNTGELFF. CDR3 in DNA: TGTGCCAGCAGCTTGGGACAGGGGAACACCGGGGAGCTGTTTTTT.